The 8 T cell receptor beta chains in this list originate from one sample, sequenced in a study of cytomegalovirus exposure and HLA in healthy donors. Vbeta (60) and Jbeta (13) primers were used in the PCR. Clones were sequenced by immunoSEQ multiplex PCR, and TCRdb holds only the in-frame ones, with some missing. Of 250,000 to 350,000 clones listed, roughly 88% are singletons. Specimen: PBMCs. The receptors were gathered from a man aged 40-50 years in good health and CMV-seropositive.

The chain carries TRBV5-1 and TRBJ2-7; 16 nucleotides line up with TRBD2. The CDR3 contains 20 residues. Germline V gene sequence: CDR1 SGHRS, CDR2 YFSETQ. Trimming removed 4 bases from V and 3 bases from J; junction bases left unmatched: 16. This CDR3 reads CASSGGTSGRAKSGGYEQYF. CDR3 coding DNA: TGCGCCAGCAGCGGGGGGACTAGCGGGAGGGCCAAAAGTGGGGGCTACGAGCAGTACTTC.

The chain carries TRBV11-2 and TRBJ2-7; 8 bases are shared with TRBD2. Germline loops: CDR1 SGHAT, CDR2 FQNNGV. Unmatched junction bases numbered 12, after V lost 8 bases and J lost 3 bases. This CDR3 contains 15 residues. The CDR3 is CASGTLAGGFYEQYF. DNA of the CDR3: TGTGCCAGCGGGACCCTAGCGGGTGGCTTCTACGAGCAGTACTTC.

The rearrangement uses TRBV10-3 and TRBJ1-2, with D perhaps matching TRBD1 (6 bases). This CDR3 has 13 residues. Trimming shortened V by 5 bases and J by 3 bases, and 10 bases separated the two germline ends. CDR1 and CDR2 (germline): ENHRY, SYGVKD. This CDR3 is CAISYRVDYGYTF. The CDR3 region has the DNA TGTGCCATCAGTTACAGGGTGGACTATGGCTACACCTTC.

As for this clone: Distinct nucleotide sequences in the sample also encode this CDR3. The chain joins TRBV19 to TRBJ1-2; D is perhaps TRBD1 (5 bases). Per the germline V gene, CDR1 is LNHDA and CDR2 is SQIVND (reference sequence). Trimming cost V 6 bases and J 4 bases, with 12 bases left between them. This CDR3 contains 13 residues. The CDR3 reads CASSPTGVYGYTF. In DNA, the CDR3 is TGTGCCAGTAGCCCCACAGGAGTCTATGGCTACACCTTC.

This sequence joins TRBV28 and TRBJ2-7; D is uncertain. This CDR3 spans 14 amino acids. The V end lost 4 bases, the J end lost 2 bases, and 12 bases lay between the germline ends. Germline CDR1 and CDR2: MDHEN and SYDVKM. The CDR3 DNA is TGTGCCAGCAGTTACGTCAGTATTACCTACGAGCAGTACTTC. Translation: CASSYVSITYEQYF.

CDR3 protein: CSGLSGSRYEQYF. The CDR3 nucleotides are TGCAGCGGACTTAGCGGGAGTCGATACGAGCAGTACTTC. The J gene is TRBJ2-7, the V gene TRBV29-1, with 9 bases identical to TRBD2. Germline assignment: CDR1 SQVTM and CDR2 ANQGSEA. Trimming cost V 7 bases and J 4 bases; bases outside gene matches: 8. The CDR3 has 13 amino acids.

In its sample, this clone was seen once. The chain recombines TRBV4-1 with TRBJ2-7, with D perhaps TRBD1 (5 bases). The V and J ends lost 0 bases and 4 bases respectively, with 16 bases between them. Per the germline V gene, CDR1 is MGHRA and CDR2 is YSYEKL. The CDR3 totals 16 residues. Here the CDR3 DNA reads TGCGCCAGCAGCCAAGACAGTGCAGGGCCACGATACGAGCAGTACTTC. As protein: CASSQDSAGPRYEQYF.

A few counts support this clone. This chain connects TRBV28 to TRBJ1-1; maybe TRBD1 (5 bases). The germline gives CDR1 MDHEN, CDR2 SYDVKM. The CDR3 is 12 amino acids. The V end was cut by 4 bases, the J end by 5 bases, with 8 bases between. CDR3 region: CASSWGGTEAFF. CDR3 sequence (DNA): TGTGCCAGCAGTTGGGGGGGAACTGAAGCTTTCTTT.